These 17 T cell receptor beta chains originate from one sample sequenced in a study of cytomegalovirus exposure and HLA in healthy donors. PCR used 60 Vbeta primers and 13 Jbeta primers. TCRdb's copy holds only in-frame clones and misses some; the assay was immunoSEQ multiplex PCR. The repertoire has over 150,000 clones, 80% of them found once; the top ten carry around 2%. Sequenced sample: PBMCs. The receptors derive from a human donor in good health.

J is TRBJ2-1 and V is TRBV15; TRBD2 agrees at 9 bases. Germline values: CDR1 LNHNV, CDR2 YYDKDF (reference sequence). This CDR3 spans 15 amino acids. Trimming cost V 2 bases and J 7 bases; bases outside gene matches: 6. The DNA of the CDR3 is TGTGCCACCAGCAGATTCGGGACTAGCCTTAATGAGCAGTTCTTC. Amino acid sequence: CATSRFGTSLNEQFF.

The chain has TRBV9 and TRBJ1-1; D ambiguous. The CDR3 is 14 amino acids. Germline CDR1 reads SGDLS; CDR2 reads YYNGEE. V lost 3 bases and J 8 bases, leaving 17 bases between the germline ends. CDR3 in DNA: TGTGCCAGCAGCGCATTACCTTACGGGTCAGAAGCTTTCTTT. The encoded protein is CASSALPYGSEAFF.

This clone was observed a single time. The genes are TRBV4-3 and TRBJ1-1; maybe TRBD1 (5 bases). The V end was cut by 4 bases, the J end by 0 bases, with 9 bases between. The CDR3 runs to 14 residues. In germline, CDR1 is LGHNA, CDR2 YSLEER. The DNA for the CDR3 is TGCGCCAGCAGCCCGACGACAGTGAACACTGAAGCTTTCTTT. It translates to CASSPTTVNTEAFF.

The CDR3 loop is CASSQDASGASDTQYF. In nucleotides, the CDR3 is TGCGCCAGCAGCCAAGACGCTAGCGGGGCGTCGGATACGCAGTATTTT. This chain uses TRBV4-3 with TRBJ2-3; 9 positions match TRBD2. The CDR3 has 16 residues. Losses at the gene ends were 0 bases for V and 6 bases for J; bases not matched to a gene: 7. CDR1 LGHNA and CDR2 YSLEER come from the germline V gene.

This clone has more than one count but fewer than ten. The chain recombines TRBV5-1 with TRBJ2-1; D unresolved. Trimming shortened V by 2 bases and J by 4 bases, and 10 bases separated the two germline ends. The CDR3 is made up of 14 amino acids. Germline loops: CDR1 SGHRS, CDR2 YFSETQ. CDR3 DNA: TGCGCCAGCAGCTTCCATCCAATGTACAATGAGCAGTTCTTC. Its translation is CASSFHPMYNEQFF.

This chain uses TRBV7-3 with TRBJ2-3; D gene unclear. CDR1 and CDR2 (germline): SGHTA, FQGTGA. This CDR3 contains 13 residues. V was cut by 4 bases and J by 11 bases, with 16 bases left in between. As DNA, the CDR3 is TGTGCCAGCAGCTCGCCCCCTCCTTCGAGGCAGTATTTT. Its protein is CASSSPPPSRQYF.

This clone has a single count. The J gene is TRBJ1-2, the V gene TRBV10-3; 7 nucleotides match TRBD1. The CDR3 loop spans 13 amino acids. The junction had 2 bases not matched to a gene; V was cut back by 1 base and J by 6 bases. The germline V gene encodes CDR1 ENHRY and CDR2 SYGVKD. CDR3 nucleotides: TGTGCCATCAGTGAGTGGACAGGTGATGGCTACACCTTC. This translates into CAISEWTGDGYTF.

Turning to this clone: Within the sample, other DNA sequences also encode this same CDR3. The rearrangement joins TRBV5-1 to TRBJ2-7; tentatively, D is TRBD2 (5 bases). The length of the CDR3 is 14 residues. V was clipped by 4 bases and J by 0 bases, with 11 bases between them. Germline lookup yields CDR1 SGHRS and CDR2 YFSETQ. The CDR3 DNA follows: TGCGCCAGCAGCCCCCTAGCCAGCTCCTACGAGCAGTACTTC. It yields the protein CASSPLASSYEQYF.

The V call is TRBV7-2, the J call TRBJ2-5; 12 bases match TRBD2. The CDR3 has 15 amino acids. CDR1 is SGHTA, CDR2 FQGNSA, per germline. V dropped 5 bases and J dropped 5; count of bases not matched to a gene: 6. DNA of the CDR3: TGTGCCAGCAGCGGTACTAGCGGGGGGCTGGAGACCCAGTACTTC. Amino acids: CASSGTSGGLETQYF.

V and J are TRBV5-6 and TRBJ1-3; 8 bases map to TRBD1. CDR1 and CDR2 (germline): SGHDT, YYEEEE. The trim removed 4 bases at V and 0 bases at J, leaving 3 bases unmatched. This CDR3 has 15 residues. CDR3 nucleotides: TGTGCCAGCAGCAAAACAGGGGGCTCTGGAAACACCATATATTTT. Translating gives CASSKTGGSGNTIYF.

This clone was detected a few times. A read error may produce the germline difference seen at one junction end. The DNA of the CDR3 is TGTGCCAGCAGTGAATCCGGGGACAGGGGCGTTAACTATGGCTACCCCTTC. Its protein product is CASSESGDRGVNYGYPF. The rearrangement links TRBV25-1 to TRBJ1-2; 10 bases map to TRBD1. The germline CDR1 and CDR2 sequences are MGHDK and SYGVNS. CDR3 size: 17 residues.

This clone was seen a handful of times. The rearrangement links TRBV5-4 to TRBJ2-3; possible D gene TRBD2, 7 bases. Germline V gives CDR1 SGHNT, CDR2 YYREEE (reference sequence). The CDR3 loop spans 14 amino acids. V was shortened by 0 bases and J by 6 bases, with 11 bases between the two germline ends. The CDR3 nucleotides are TGTGCCAGCAGCTTGGCGGGGGGCGCGGATACGCAGTATTTT. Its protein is CASSLAGGADTQYF.

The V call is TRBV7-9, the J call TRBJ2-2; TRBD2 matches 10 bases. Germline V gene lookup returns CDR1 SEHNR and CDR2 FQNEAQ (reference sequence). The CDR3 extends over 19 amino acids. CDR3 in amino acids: CAGSSSGGLHVLNTGELFF. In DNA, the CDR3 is TGTGCAGGGAGCTCTAGCGGGGGCCTACACGTACTTAACACCGGGGAGCTGTTTTTT. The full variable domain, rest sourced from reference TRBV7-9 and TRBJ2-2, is DTGVSQNPRHKITKRGQNVTFRCDPISEHNRLYWYRQTLGQGPEFLTYFQNEAQLEKSRLLSDRFSAERPKGSFSTLEIQRTEQGDSAMYLCAGSSSGGLHVLNTGELFFGEGSRLTVL.

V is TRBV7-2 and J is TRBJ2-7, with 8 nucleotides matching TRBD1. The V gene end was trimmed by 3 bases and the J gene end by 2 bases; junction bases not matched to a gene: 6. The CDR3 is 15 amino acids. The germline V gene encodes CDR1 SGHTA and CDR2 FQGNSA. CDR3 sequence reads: CASSFDRGNPYEQYF. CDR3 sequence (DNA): TGTGCCAGCAGCTTCGACAGGGGCAATCCCTACGAGCAGTACTTC.

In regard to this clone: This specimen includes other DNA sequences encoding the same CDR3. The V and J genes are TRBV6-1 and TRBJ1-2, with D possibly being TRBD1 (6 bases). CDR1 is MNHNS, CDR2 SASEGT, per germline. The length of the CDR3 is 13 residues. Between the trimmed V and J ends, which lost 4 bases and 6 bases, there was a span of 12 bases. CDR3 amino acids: CASSVGQGNGYTF. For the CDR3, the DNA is TGTGCCAGCAGTGTTGGGCAGGGGAATGGCTACACCTTC.

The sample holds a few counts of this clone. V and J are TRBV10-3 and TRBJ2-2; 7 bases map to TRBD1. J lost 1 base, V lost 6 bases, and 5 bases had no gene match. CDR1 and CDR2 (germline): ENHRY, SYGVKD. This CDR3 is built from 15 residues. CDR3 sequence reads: CAIRLGQENTGELFF. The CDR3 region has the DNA TGTGCCATCAGGCTTGGACAGGAGAACACCGGGGAGCTGTTTTTT.

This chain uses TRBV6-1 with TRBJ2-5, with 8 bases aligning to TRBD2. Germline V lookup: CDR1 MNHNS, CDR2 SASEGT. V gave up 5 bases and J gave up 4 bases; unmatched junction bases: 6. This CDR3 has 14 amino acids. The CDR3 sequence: CASSPTSAGETQYF. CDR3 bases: TGTGCCAGCAGTCCGACTAGCGCGGGAGAGACCCAGTACTTC.